This is a list of T cell receptor beta chains from one sample in a study of blood T cell repertoires in COVID-19. TCRdb's table, derived via immunoSEQ multiplex PCR, lists solely in-frame clones and lacks some. Here the sample spans under 200,000 clones, roughly 90% being singletons. Sample: PBMCs or T cells enriched from blood (not recorded which). The receptors here all came from a woman aged 50 to 60 who had recovered from COVID-19. Each CDR3 is given with its conserved first and last residue. A D gene is named only where the DNA matches it firmly. The size entry is marked missing in some rows and otherwise reads once, few, many or a size class.

>TRBV4-3|TRBD2|TRBJ2-7|.
TGCGCCAGCAGCCAAGAGGAGGTCGGGACTAGCGGGGGTTACGAGCAGTACTTC
CASSQEEVGTSGGYEQYF
>TRBV30|.|TRBJ1-1|.
TGTGCCTGGAGACAGGATTTGAACACTGAAGCTTTCTTT
CAWRQDLNTEAFF
>TRBV2|.|TRBJ2-7|once
TGTGCCAGCAGTGACTTGAGACAGGTGAGCTCCTACGAGCAGTACTTC
CASSDLRQVSSYEQYF
>TRBV7-3|.|TRBJ1-1|.
TGTGCCAGCAGCTTAGGGAGCAGCATCATGAACACTGAAGCTTTCTTT
CASSLGSSIMNTEAFF
>TRBV7-3|.|TRBJ1-2|.
TGTGCCAGCAGCCCAACCGGGGGTACGGCTAACTATGGCTACACCTTC
CASSPTGGTANYGYTF
>TRBV9|.|TRBJ1-3|.
TGTGCCAGCAGCCCCTCTGGGGCAGGGTCAGGTGGAAACACCATATATTTT
CASSPSGAGSGGNTIYF
>TRBV3-1/TRBV3-2|.|TRBJ1-2|.
TGTGCCAGCAGCCCGGACAGCTATGGCTACACCTTC
CASSPDSYGYTF
>TRBV5-1|.|TRBJ2-3|.
TGCGCCAGCGGTCGGTCTTCTAGCACAGATACGCAGTATTTT
CASGRSSSTDTQYF
>TRBV6-5|.|TRBJ1-2|once
TGTGCCAGCAGTTACTCCGGGGAGGGCTACACCTTC
CASSYSGEGYTF
>TRBV18|TRBD1|TRBJ2-3|.
TGTGCCAGCTCACCCCGACAGGGTAGGCCTGATACGCAGTATTTT
CASSPRQGRPDTQYF
>TRBV4-3|TRBD1|TRBJ1-2|.
TGCGCCAGCAGCCAAGTAGGGACAGCGAACGTCCTTGGGGGCTACACCTTC
CASSQVGTANVLGGYTF
>TRBV29-1|.|TRBJ1-4|.
TGCAGCGTGGGGAGGAGGTTAAATGAAAAACTGTTTTTT
CSVGRRLNEKLFF
>TRBV7-9|TRBD1|TRBJ1-1|.
TGTGCCAGCAGCTTGGGACAGGGGAACACTGAAGCTTTCTTT
CASSLGQGNTEAFF
>TRBV4-1|.|TRBJ2-3|.
TGCGCCAGCAGCCAAGAGTGGGCTCTTCTAGATACGCAGTATTTT
CASSQEWALLDTQYF
>TRBV19|TRBD1|TRBJ1-6|.
TGTGCCAGTAGTATCCTCGGGACAGGGGGCGATTCACCCCTCCACTTT
CASSILGTGGDSPLHF
>TRBV19|TRBD2|TRBJ2-1|.
TGTGCCACTCAGCCCGACTTAGCGGGGGCCAATGAGCAGTTCTTC
CATQPDLAGANEQFF
>TRBV18|TRBD1|TRBJ2-3|.
TGTGCCAGCTCACCGACGACAGGGCCAGATACGCAGTATTTT
CASSPTTGPDTQYF
>TRBV7-2|.|TRBJ2-2|.
TGTGCCAGCAGCTTAGCGGGGGCTAACACCGGGGAGCTGTTTTTT
CASSLAGANTGELFF
>TRBV7-8|TRBD1|TRBJ1-1|once
TGTGCCAGCAGCTTCCGGGACAGGGACGGAAACACTGAAGCTTTCTTT
CASSFRDRDGNTEAFF
>TRBV11-3|TRBD1|TRBJ1-1|.
TGTGCCAGCAGCTTAGCTAGGACAGGGATGGTCACTGAAGCTTTCTTT
CASSLARTGMVTEAFF
>TRBV6-6|.|TRBJ1-5|few
TGTGCCAGCAGTCGTATCGGGAGGACAGCTATTAGCAATCAGCCCCAGCATTTT
CASSRIGRTAISNQPQHF
>TRBV27|.|TRBJ1-2|.
TGTGCCAGCAGTTTATTGGCTGGGCTGGTTGGCTACACCTTC
CASSLLAGLVGYTF
>TRBV9|TRBD2|TRBJ2-1|.
TGTGCCAGCAGCGTAGGGTTGACTAGCGGGGGGTACAATGAGCAGTTCTTC
CASSVGLTSGGYNEQFF
>TRBV7-2|.|TRBJ1-1|.
TGTGCCAGCAGCACAACCACAGGGTTTCAAACTGAAGCTTTCTTT
CASSTTTGFQTEAFF
>TRBV19|.|TRBJ2-2|.
TGTGCCAGTAGTATAACCCGACAGACAGGCACCGGGGAGCTGTTTTTT
CASSITRQTGTGELFF
>TRBV19|TRBD1|TRBJ2-7|.
TGTGCCAGTACCGGGACAGGGAGTATCTACGAGCAGTACTTC
CASTGTGSIYEQYF
>TRBV24-1|TRBD1|TRBJ1-5|.
TGTGCCACCAGTGATTCCCGGACAGGCCGTGCGGCCCAGCATTTT
CATSDSRTGRAAQHF
>TRBV5-5|.|TRBJ1-5|.
TGTGCCAGCAGCTCGACAGGATATAGCAATCAGCCCCAGCATTTT
CASSSTGYSNQPQHF
>TRBV5-4|.|TRBJ2-1|once
TGTGCCAGCAGCAAACGGACAGTGGGGGAGTTCTTC
CASSKRTVGEFF
>TRBV14|.|TRBJ1-2|.
TGTGCCAGCAGCCCGACTCGGGGGGCGCAGGGCTACACCTTC
CASSPTRGAQGYTF